This T cell receptor beta chain emerged from a study of T cells in Graves' hyperthyroidism and ophthalmopathy. Amplified regions were TCR beta CDR3 sequences from RNA transcripts. During a first-round RT-PCR of the TCR CDR3, the HTBI primer set was used. Each CDR3 protein is one row after TCRdb ran MiXCR on the multiplex PCR reads. The sample includes about 400,000 distinct CDR3 sequences, roughly 15% of them seen just once. This clonotype was detected only a few times. Its specificity is unknown. Study conclusions and caveats: Blood held most thyroid clonotypes expanded above 0.001 frequency.

The receptor's source is a young woman with Graves' hyperthyroidism. Input material: blood.

In nucleotides, the CDR3 is TGTGCCAGTAGTATAGCTGGCGGTTCCTACAATGAGCAGTTCTTC. This encodes CASSIAGGSYNEQFF. V is TRBV19 and J is TRBJ2-1; D call uncertain. V was cut by 1 base and J by 1 base, with 8 bases left in between. CDR3 length: 15 amino acids. Germline CDR1 is LNHDA and CDR2 is SQIVND (reference sequence).